Shown below are 9 T cell receptor beta chains from a single sample sequenced in a study of cytomegalovirus exposure and HLA in healthy donors. It was with 60 Vbeta and 13 Jbeta primers that the PCR ran. Clones were read by immunoSEQ multiplex PCR, and TCRdb kept only the in-frame ones, dropping some. The sample shows just over 150,000 clones, roughly 88% of them seen only once. The sample taken for sequencing was PBMCs. Receptor source: a middle-aged man in good health and CMV-seropositive.

The chain uses TRBV5-1 and TRBJ2-1, with 7 bases that match TRBD2. V gave up 4 bases and J gave up 4 bases; unmatched junction bases: 11. The CDR3 has 16 residues. Germline CDR1 and CDR2: SGHRS and YFSETQ. CDR3 bases: TGCGCCAGCAGCCCAAGATTAGCGGGTCTATACAATGAGCAGTTCTTC. Encoded protein: CASSPRLAGLYNEQFF.

The J gene is TRBJ2-3, the V gene TRBV2; TRBD2 aligns across 10 bases. Germline assignment: CDR1 SNHLY and CDR2 FYNNEI. Losses at the gene ends were 4 bases for V and 7 bases for J; bases not matched to a gene: 5. This CDR3 is 14 amino acids long. The CDR3 DNA reads TGTGCCAGCAGTGGCTCTAGCGGGGGAAATACGCAGTATTTT. It encodes CASSGSSGGNTQYF.

A remark on this clone: An end of the junction differs from the germline gene, which may be a read error. The chain joins TRBV6-5 to TRBJ2-1; perhaps TRBD2 as D (6 bases). CDR1 and CDR2 (germline): MNHEY, SVGAGI. This CDR3 is built from 14 residues. The CDR3 protein is CASCGTSSYNERFF. The CDR3 coding sequence is TGTGCCAGCTGTGGGACTTCCTCCTACAATGAGCGGTTCTTC.

Here the CDR3 reads CASSPSRDRVSYYGYTF. The CDR3 nucleotides are TGCGCCAGCAGCCCGTCCCGGGACAGGGTATCATACTATGGCTACACCTTC. This chain uses TRBV5-1 with TRBJ1-2, with 9 positions matching TRBD1. Germline V gives CDR1 SGHRS, CDR2 YFSETQ. This CDR3 has 17 residues. V dropped 4 bases and J dropped 3; count of bases not matched to a gene: 13.

This sequence joins TRBV10-2 and TRBJ1-5; possibly TRBD1 for D (5 bases). In germline, CDR1 is WSHSY, CDR2 SAAADI. The CDR3 length is 19 residues. Trimming cost V 0 bases and J 0 bases, with 18 bases left between them. CDR3 sequence: CASSESPRDRVYSNQPQHF. The DNA for the CDR3 is TGCGCCAGCAGTGAGTCGCCCCGAGACAGAGTTTATAGCAATCAGCCCCAGCATTTT.

Concerning this clone itself: The junction and the germline gene differ at one end; a read error may be behind it. V and J are TRBV25-1 and TRBJ2-5, with unresolved D. Germline V CDR1 and CDR2: MGHDK, SYGVNS. This CDR3 spans 11 amino acids. CDR3 region: CASSEYMGPDF. DNA for the CDR3: TGTGCCAGCAGTGAATATATGGGCCCTGACTTC.

The chain is built from TRBV9 and TRBJ2-1; perhaps TRBD1 as D (6 bases). This CDR3 has 15 residues. Germline CDR1 SGDLS, CDR2 YYNGEE. The ends were cut back, 3 bases at V and 7 bases at J, with 17 bases in the middle. The chain's CDR3 is CASSADHRVRNEQFF. The CDR3 nucleotides read TGTGCCAGCAGCGCAGACCACAGGGTGAGGAATGAGCAGTTCTTC.

The chain couples TRBV6-6 to TRBJ1-2; no clear D gene. The germline V and J ends were trimmed by 2 bases and 8 bases, with 18 bases remaining between them. This CDR3 has 15 residues. Germline loops: CDR1 MNHNY, CDR2 SVGAGI (reference sequence). The CDR3 here is CASSYEGLREKGYTF. CDR3 sequence (DNA): TGTGCCAGCAGTTACGAGGGTCTCCGCGAGAAGGGCTACACCTTC.

The V gene is TRBV18, the J gene TRBJ2-5; possible D gene TRBD1, 7 bases. The V gene's germline CDR1 is KGHSH and CDR2 LQKENI. The CDR3 runs to 17 residues. Trimming stripped 3 bases from V and 4 bases from J, with 21 bases between. The CDR3 reads CASSPWDAGGNRETQYF. DNA for the CDR3: TGTGCCAGCTCACCTTGGGACGCAGGGGGGAACCGAGAGACCCAGTACTTC.